This T cell receptor beta chain was observed in a study of identical twins. Study-wide findings and caveats: High-abundance cord blood beta clonotypes had fewer insertions; memory repertoires showed none. It was possible that invariant MAIT and iNKT cells partly confounded the zero-insertion analyses.

TCRdb processed the 5' RACE reads anew with MiXCR; each CDR3 protein has one entry. Of 520,000 or so distinct CDR3 sequences listed, around 20% are singletons. Points on this clonotype: Its antigen is unknown.

The sample was also linked to a second study, of T cells expressing NK-cell markers. Per that study: Eight donors were sequenced, seven testing HCMV-seropositive and one testing seronegative.

Sequencing used CD4+ T cells sorted from blood. The clonotype was recovered from a woman between 18 and 30 years old in good health.

CDR3 protein: CSTRLAGQNEQFF. DNA for the CDR3: TGCAGCACCCGACTAGCGGGACAGAATGAGCAGTTCTTC. The chain couples TRBV29-1 to TRBJ2-1, with TRBD2 matching over 11 bases. After removal of 8 bases from V and 7 bases from J, the junction contained 7 bases not matched to a gene. The CDR3 has 13 amino acids. Germline V CDR1 and CDR2: SQVTM, ANQGSEA.